Sequencing of this TCR beta chain was carried out in a study of blood T cell repertoires in COVID-19. About the research overall: COVID-19 samples from acute and convalescent phases originated in the United States, Italy and Spain. The cDNA or gDNA used as material had been derived from T cells, B-cell-depleted T cells, or PBMCs.

Some clones are missing from TCRdb's copy, which holds only in-frame ones; the method was immunoSEQ multiplex PCR. The table records 110,000 to 150,000 clones, 84% of them present only once. With 4 bases removed from V and 6 bases from J, the gap between germline ends came to 16 bases. Germline V CDR1 and CDR2: MNHNY, SVGAGI (reference sequence). This CDR3 is built from 15 residues. The sequenced sample consisted of peripheral blood. V and J are TRBV6-6 and TRBJ2-1; perhaps TRBD2 as D (6 bases). The TCR comes from a human donor in a cohort sampled during active COVID-19. The CDR3 DNA follows: TGTGCCAGCAGTTCCCGGGGGTCCGGAGGCAATGAGCAGTTCTTC. Protein sequence: CASSSRGSGGNEQFF.